Listed below are T cell receptor beta chains from one sample, sequenced in a study of vaccination and CD4 T cells after COVID-19. Via MiXCR, TCRdb re-called the PCR reads, giving one row per CDR3 protein. The profile shows under 4,000 distinct CDR3 sequences, about 19% of them singletons. These receptors' antigens are unknown. The specimen sequenced was CD4+ T cells from blood, cultured in vitro. These receptors all come from a human donor who had recovered from COVID-19. The CDR3 runs from the conserved cysteine through the conserved F or W. Each record gives: clone size, J gene, CDR3 length, V gene, D gene, CDR3 protein, CDR3 DNA. A D gene is named only where the DNA matches it firmly. Rows may omit the clone size; those that give it use once, few, many or a size class.

clone size: NA
J gene: TRBJ1-6
CDR3 length: 15
V gene: TRBV6-1
D gene: NA
CDR3 protein: CASSEAPGANSPLHF
CDR3 DNA: TGTGCCAGCAGTGAAGCGCCCGGAGCAAATTCACCCCTCCACTTT

clone size: NA
J gene: TRBJ1-1
CDR3 length: 16
V gene: TRBV18
D gene: NA
CDR3 protein: CASSPPAGVGVSEAFF
CDR3 DNA: TGTGCCAGCTCACCACCGGCAGGGGTCGGAGTGTCTGAAGCTTTCTTT

clone size: few
J gene: TRBJ1-4
CDR3 length: 14
V gene: TRBV15
D gene: TRBD1
CDR3 protein: CATSRGQGNEKLFF
CDR3 DNA: TGTGCCACCAGCAGAGGACAGGGTAATGAAAAACTGTTTTTT

clone size: NA
J gene: TRBJ1-5
CDR3 length: 13
V gene: TRBV2
D gene: NA
CDR3 protein: CASSRDIRQPQHF
CDR3 DNA: TGTGCCAGCAGTCGGGACATTCGACAGCCCCAGCATTTT

clone size: once
J gene: TRBJ1-6
CDR3 length: 14
V gene: TRBV30
D gene: NA
CDR3 protein: CAWSVGQTSSPLHF
CDR3 DNA: TGTGCCTGGAGCGTAGGACAGACTAGTTCACCCCTCCACTTT

clone size: few
J gene: TRBJ1-5
CDR3 length: 16
V gene: TRBV6-1
D gene: NA
CDR3 protein: CASSEARGGSNQPQHF
CDR3 DNA: TGTGCCAGCAGTGAAGCGCGGGGGGGGAGCAATCAGCCCCAGCATTTT

clone size: NA
J gene: TRBJ2-3
CDR3 length: 15
V gene: TRBV7-9
D gene: TRBD2
CDR3 protein: CASSPLAANSGTQYF
CDR3 DNA: TGTGCCAGCAGCCCCCTAGCGGCTAATTCGGGTACGCAGTATTTT

clone size: NA
J gene: TRBJ2-5
CDR3 length: 15
V gene: TRBV9
D gene: NA
CDR3 protein: CASSVIGGPQETQYF
CDR3 DNA: TGTGCCAGCAGCGTTATCGGGGGGCCCCAAGAGACCCAGTACTTC

clone size: NA
J gene: TRBJ1-6
CDR3 length: 16
V gene: TRBV5-6
D gene: NA
CDR3 protein: CASSLVRGISNSPLHF
CDR3 DNA: TGTGCCAGCAGCCTGGTTCGGGGGATTTCTAATTCACCCCTCCACTTT

clone size: few
J gene: TRBJ1-5
CDR3 length: 15
V gene: TRBV15
D gene: TRBD1
CDR3 protein: CATSRGDRGNQPQHF
CDR3 DNA: TGTGCCACCAGCAGAGGGGACAGGGGTAATCAGCCCCAGCATTTT

clone size: few
J gene: TRBJ2-1
CDR3 length: 16
V gene: TRBV11-2
D gene: NA
CDR3 protein: CASSLRVQSSYNEQFF
CDR3 DNA: TGTGCCAGCAGCTTAAGGGTACAGAGCTCCTACAATGAGCAGTTCTTC

clone size: medium-sized
J gene: TRBJ1-1
CDR3 length: 13
V gene: TRBV6-1
D gene: NA
CDR3 protein: CASSELGITEAFF
CDR3 DNA: TGTGCCAGCAGTGAATTAGGGATAACTGAAGCTTTCTTT

clone size: NA
J gene: TRBJ2-1
CDR3 length: 16
V gene: TRBV4-1
D gene: TRBD2
CDR3 protein: CASSQSSSGGDNEQFF
CDR3 DNA: TGCGCCAGCAGCCAATCGTCTAGCGGGGGGGACAATGAGCAGTTCTTC

clone size: few
J gene: TRBJ1-2
CDR3 length: 16
V gene: TRBV6-1
D gene: NA
CDR3 protein: CASSDMSSGEGFGYTF
CDR3 DNA: TGTGCCAGCAGTGATATGAGTTCGGGGGAAGGTTTTGGCTACACCTTC

clone size: NA
J gene: TRBJ1-5
CDR3 length: 13
V gene: TRBV6-1
D gene: NA
CDR3 protein: CASSGQQNQPQHF
CDR3 DNA: TGTGCCAGCAGCGGACAGCAGAATCAGCCCCAGCATTTT

clone size: few
J gene: TRBJ1-6
CDR3 length: 16
V gene: TRBV12-3/TRBV12-4
D gene: NA
CDR3 protein: CASSSPVPGPNSPLHF
CDR3 DNA: TGTGCCAGCAGTTCCCCGGTTCCGGGACCTAATTCACCCCTCCACTTT

clone size: few
J gene: TRBJ2-7
CDR3 length: 15
V gene: TRBV10-2
D gene: TRBD2
CDR3 protein: CASSGFRRGGPEQYF
CDR3 DNA: TGCGCCAGCAGTGGATTTCGGCGGGGGGGCCCCGAGCAGTACTTC

clone size: NA
J gene: TRBJ2-7
CDR3 length: 13
V gene: TRBV19
D gene: NA
CDR3 protein: CASSRGSPYEQYF
CDR3 DNA: TGTGCCAGTAGTCGGGGTAGTCCCTACGAGCAGTACTTC

clone size: NA
J gene: TRBJ1-2
CDR3 length: 15
V gene: TRBV10-3
D gene: TRBD1
CDR3 protein: CAISEGTGSRYGYTF
CDR3 DNA: TGTGCCATCAGTGAGGGGACAGGGAGTCGCTATGGCTACACCTTC

clone size: few
J gene: TRBJ1-5
CDR3 length: 16
V gene: TRBV12-3/TRBV12-4
D gene: NA
CDR3 protein: CASSSAGILSGQPQHF
CDR3 DNA: TGTGCCAGCAGTTCGGCAGGGATTTTATCGGGTCAGCCCCAGCATTTT

clone size: NA
J gene: TRBJ2-1
CDR3 length: 12
V gene: TRBV12-3/TRBV12-4
D gene: NA
CDR3 protein: CASSSPDRQQFF
CDR3 DNA: TGTGCCAGCAGTTCACCCGACAGGCAGCAGTTCTTC

clone size: medium-sized
J gene: TRBJ1-4
CDR3 length: 12
V gene: TRBV12-5
D gene: TRBD1
CDR3 protein: CASGLRGEKLFF
CDR3 DNA: TGTGCTAGTGGTCTCAGGGGGGAAAAACTGTTTTTT

clone size: medium-sized
J gene: TRBJ1-1
CDR3 length: 13
V gene: TRBV14
D gene: NA
CDR3 protein: CASSLTGPTEAFF
CDR3 DNA: TGTGCCAGCAGCCTCACAGGTCCCACTGAAGCTTTCTTT

clone size: NA
J gene: TRBJ1-1
CDR3 length: 16
V gene: TRBV19
D gene: TRBD1
CDR3 protein: CASSQLTGARSTEAFF
CDR3 DNA: TGTGCCAGTAGTCAACTGACAGGGGCCCGGAGCACTGAAGCTTTCTTT

clone size: NA
J gene: TRBJ1-2
CDR3 length: 14
V gene: TRBV28
D gene: NA
CDR3 protein: CASSLTGSHYGYTF
CDR3 DNA: TGTGCCAGCAGTCTCACAGGGTCCCACTATGGCTACACCTTC

clone size: NA
J gene: TRBJ1-1
CDR3 length: 15
V gene: TRBV7-9
D gene: TRBD1
CDR3 protein: CASSSYRGLNTEAFF
CDR3 DNA: TGTGCCAGCAGCTCATACAGGGGCCTGAACACTGAAGCTTTCTTT

clone size: NA
J gene: TRBJ2-3
CDR3 length: 12
V gene: TRBV7-9
D gene: NA
CDR3 protein: CASSIHRDTQYF
CDR3 DNA: TGTGCCAGCAGCATACATAGGGATACGCAGTATTTT

clone size: medium-sized
J gene: TRBJ2-2
CDR3 length: 14
V gene: TRBV27
D gene: NA
CDR3 protein: CASSLEYNTGELFF
CDR3 DNA: TGTGCCAGCAGTTTGGAGTATAACACCGGGGAGCTGTTTTTT

clone size: NA
J gene: TRBJ1-1
CDR3 length: 16
V gene: TRBV14
D gene: NA
CDR3 protein: CASSQVGKGRNTEAFF
CDR3 DNA: TGTGCCAGCAGCCAAGTAGGGAAGGGAAGGAACACTGAAGCTTTCTTT

clone size: NA
J gene: TRBJ2-5
CDR3 length: 11
V gene: TRBV2
D gene: NA
CDR3 protein: CASSELHSQYF
CDR3 DNA: TGTGCCAGCAGTGAATTGCATTCCCAGTACTTC

clone size: few
J gene: TRBJ2-3
CDR3 length: 15
V gene: TRBV6-2/TRBV6-3
D gene: NA
CDR3 protein: CASSTRPGGTDTQYF
CDR3 DNA: TGTGCCAGCAGTACTCGCCCTGGCGGCACAGATACGCAGTATTTT

clone size: few
J gene: TRBJ1-1
CDR3 length: 12
V gene: TRBV19
D gene: TRBD1
CDR3 protein: CATAQGAVEAFF
CDR3 DNA: TGTGCCACCGCTCAGGGGGCGGTTGAAGCTTTCTTT

clone size: NA
J gene: TRBJ1-1
CDR3 length: 13
V gene: TRBV5-4
D gene: NA
CDR3 protein: CASSSPTNTEAFF
CDR3 DNA: TGTGCCAGCAGCTCCCCCACGAACACTGAAGCTTTCTTT

clone size: NA
J gene: TRBJ1-6
CDR3 length: 15
V gene: TRBV6-5
D gene: NA
CDR3 protein: CASSLDGGTSSPLHF
CDR3 DNA: TGTGCCAGCAGTTTGGATGGCGGGACTAGTTCACCCCTCCACTTT

clone size: NA
J gene: TRBJ2-7
CDR3 length: 13
V gene: TRBV12-3/TRBV12-4
D gene: NA
CDR3 protein: CASSLSGSYAQYF
CDR3 DNA: TGTGCCAGCAGTTTAAGCGGTTCCTACGCGCAGTACTTC

clone size: few
J gene: TRBJ1-4
CDR3 length: 16
V gene: TRBV6-4
D gene: NA
CDR3 protein: CASSPTAGLPMEKLFF
CDR3 DNA: TGTGCCAGCAGTCCAACCGCGGGACTCCCGATGGAAAAACTGTTTTTT

clone size: NA
J gene: TRBJ2-5
CDR3 length: 13
V gene: TRBV7-6
D gene: NA
CDR3 protein: CASSLVGIETQYF
CDR3 DNA: TGTGCCAGCAGCTTAGTAGGAATAGAGACCCAGTACTTC

clone size: few
J gene: TRBJ1-1
CDR3 length: 16
V gene: TRBV12-3/TRBV12-4
D gene: NA
CDR3 protein: CASSPLFGSGNTEAFF
CDR3 DNA: TGTGCCAGCAGTCCCCTCTTTGGATCGGGGAACACTGAAGCTTTCTTT

clone size: medium-sized
J gene: TRBJ1-2
CDR3 length: 15
V gene: TRBV12-3/TRBV12-4
D gene: NA
CDR3 protein: CASSPTPPGSGGYTF
CDR3 DNA: TGTGCCAGCAGCCCCACCCCCCCGGGGTCGGGTGGCTACACCTTC

clone size: NA
J gene: TRBJ2-7
CDR3 length: 16
V gene: TRBV20-1
D gene: NA
CDR3 protein: CSARNLDGSGRAEQYF
CDR3 DNA: TGCAGTGCTAGAAACCTTGATGGTAGCGGACGTGCCGAGCAGTACTTC

clone size: few
J gene: TRBJ2-5
CDR3 length: 14
V gene: TRBV5-6
D gene: NA
CDR3 protein: CASSSLRQGQTQYF
CDR3 DNA: TGTGCCAGCAGCTCACTCCGGCAGGGACAGACCCAGTACTTC

clone size: NA
J gene: TRBJ1-3
CDR3 length: 12
V gene: TRBV9
D gene: NA
CDR3 protein: CASSLVGNTIYF
CDR3 DNA: TGTGCCAGCAGCCTCGTTGGAAACACCATATATTTT